The present T cell receptor beta chain was sequenced within a study of T cells in Graves' hyperthyroidism and ophthalmopathy. Ophthalmopathy cases scored 3 or more on the Clinical Activity Score and 4 or more on NOSPECS grade, with duration below 3 months. A patient was excluded if there was uncontrolled infection, other autoimmune disease, pregnancy or lactation. Only a few counts were recorded for this clonotype. What it binds is unknown. Findings of the study overall: Blood also held most thyroid clonotypes expanded beyond 0.001.

V lost 0 bases, J lost 2 bases, and 13 bases stayed unmatched. The CDR3 has 18 amino acids. Germline lookup yields CDR1 MNHNS and CDR2 SASEGT. Authors of the study amplified TCR beta CDR3 regions from RNA transcripts. A first-round RT-PCR of the TCR CDR3 used the HTBI primer set. Via MiXCR, TCRdb re-called the multiplex PCR reads, giving one row per CDR3 protein. The sample yields about 400,000 distinct CDR3 sequences, 13% to 15% seen once. The sequence derives from a woman aged 55-69 years with Graves' ophthalmopathy. The sequencing input was blood. The chain joins TRBV6-1 to TRBJ2-7, with 7 bases lining up with TRBD1. In nucleotides, the CDR3 is TGTGCCAGCAGTGAAGCGCCTCTTACAGGGGTGAGCCCCTACGAGCAGTACTTC. This codes for CASSEAPLTGVSPYEQYF.